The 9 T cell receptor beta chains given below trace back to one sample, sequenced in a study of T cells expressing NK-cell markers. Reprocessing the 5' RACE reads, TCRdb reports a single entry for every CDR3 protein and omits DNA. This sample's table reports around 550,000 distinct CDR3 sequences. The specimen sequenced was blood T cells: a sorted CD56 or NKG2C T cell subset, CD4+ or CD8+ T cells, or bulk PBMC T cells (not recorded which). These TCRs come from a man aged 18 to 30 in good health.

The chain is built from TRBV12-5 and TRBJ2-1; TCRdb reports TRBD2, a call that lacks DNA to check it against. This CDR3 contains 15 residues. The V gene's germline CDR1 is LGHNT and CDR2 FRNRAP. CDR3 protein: CASGLGAGGPHEQFF.

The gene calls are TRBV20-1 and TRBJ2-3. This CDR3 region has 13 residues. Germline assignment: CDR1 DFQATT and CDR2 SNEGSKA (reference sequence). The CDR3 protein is CSLDGGRTDTQYF.

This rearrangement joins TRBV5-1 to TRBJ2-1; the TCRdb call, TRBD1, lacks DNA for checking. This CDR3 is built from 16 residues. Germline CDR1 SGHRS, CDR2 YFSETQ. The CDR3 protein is CASSIPLPGTYNEQFF.

The CDR3 loop is CASRAGKNEQFF. The chain has TRBV12-3 or TRBV12-4 and TRBJ2-1; lacking DNA, the TRBD1 call made by TCRdb goes unchecked. The CDR3 consists of 12 residues.

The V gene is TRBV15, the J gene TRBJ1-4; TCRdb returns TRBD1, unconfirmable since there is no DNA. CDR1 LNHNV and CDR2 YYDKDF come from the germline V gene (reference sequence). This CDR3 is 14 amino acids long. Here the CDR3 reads CATSTTGVREKLFF.

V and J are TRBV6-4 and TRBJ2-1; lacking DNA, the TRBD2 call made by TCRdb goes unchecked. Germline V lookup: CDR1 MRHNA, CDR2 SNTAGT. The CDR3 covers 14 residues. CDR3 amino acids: CASSDSGSFDEQFF.

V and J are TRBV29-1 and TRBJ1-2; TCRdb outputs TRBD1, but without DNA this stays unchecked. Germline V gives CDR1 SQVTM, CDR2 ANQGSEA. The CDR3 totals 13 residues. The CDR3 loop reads CSVEMDPAYGYTF.

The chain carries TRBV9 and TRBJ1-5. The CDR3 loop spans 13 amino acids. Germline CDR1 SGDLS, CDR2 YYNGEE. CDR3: CASSVSGRQPQHF. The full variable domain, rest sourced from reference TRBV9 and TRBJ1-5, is DSGVTQTPKHLITATGQRVTLRCSPRSGDLSVYWYQQSLDQGLQFLIQYYNGEERAKGNILERFSAQQFPDLHSELNLSSLELGDSALYFCASSVSGRQPQHFGDGTRLSIL.

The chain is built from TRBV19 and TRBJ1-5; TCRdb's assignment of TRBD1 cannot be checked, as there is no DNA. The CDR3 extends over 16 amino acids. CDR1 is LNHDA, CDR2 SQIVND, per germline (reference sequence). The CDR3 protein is CASRMVMWGDVQPQHF. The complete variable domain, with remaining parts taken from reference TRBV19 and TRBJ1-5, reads DGGITQSPKYLFRKEGQNVTLSCEQNLNHDAMYWYRQDPGQGLRLIYYSQIVNDFQKGDIAEGYSVSREKKESFPLTVTSAQKNPTAFYLCASRMVMWGDVQPQHFGDGTRLSIL.